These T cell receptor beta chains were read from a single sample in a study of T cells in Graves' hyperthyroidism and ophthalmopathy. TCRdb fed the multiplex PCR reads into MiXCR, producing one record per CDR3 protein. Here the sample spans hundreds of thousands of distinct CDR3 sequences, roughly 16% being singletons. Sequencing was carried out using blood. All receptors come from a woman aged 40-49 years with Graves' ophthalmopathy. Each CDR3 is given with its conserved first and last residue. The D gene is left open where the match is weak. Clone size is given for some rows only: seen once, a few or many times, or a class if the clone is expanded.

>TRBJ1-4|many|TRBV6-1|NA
CASTRPAKEEKLFF
TGTGCCAGTACGCGTCCGGCGAAGGAGGAAAAACTGTTTTTT
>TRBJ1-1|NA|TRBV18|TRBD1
CASSQRQGPMTTEAFF
TGTGCCAGCTCACAGAGACAGGGCCCCATGACCACTGAAGCTTTCTTT
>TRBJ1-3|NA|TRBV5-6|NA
CASQVSGNTIYF
TGTGCCAGTCAGGTGTCTGGAAACACCATATATTTT
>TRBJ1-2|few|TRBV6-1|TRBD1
CASKEGTASYGYTF
TGTGCCAGCAAAGAAGGGACAGCTAGCTATGGCTACACCTTC
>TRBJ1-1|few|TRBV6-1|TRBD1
CASSDGGQGNTEAFF
TGTGCCAGCAGTGATGGGGGACAGGGAAACACTGAAGCTTTCTTT
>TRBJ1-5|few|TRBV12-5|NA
CASGLGVLNQPQHF
TGTGCTAGTGGTTTGGGGGTGCTCAATCAGCCCCAGCATTTT
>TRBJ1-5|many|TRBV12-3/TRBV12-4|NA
CASSLGVRSQPQHF
TGTGCCAGCAGTTTGGGGGTAAGGAGTCAGCCCCAGCATTTT
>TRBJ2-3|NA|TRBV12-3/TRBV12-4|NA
CASSPAQGSTDTQYF
TGTGCCAGCAGTCCGGCACAGGGAAGCACAGATACGCAGTATTTT
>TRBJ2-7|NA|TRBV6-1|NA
CASTHGVGYEQYF
TGTGCCAGCACGCACGGCGTGGGATACGAGCAGTACTTC
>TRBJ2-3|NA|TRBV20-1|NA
CSARSSDTQYF
TGCAGTGCTAGAAGCTCCGATACGCAGTATTTT
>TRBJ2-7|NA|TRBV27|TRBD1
CASRAEATGAVSYEQYF
TGTGCCAGCAGAGCGGAAGCCACAGGGGCAGTCTCCTACGAGCAGTACTTC
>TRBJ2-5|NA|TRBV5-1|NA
CASSPTDGGQETQYF
TGCGCCAGCAGCCCCACGGACGGTGGCCAAGAGACCCAGTACTTC
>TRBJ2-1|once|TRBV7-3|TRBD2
CASSYPVAGASYNEQFF
TGTGCCAGCAGCTACCCGGTAGCGGGGGCCTCCTACAATGAGCAGTTCTTC
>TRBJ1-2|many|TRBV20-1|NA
CSARRSYGYTF
TGCAGTGCTAGGAGGTCCTATGGCTACACCTTC
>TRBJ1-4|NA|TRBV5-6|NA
CASSSGGRGASNEKLFF
TGTGCCAGCAGCTCTGGGGGTAGGGGGGCGTCTAATGAAAAACTGTTTTTT
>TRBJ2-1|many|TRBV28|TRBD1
CASSSWSETGLGNEQFF
TGTGCCAGCAGTTCGTGGTCCGAGACAGGGTTGGGCAATGAGCAGTTCTTC
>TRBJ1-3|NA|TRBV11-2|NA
CASSLDAGSLSHTIYF
TGTGCCAGCAGCTTAGACGCAGGGTCACTTTCCCACACCATATATTTT
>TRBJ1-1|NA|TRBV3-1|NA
CASSQEGANTEAFF
TGTGCCAGCAGCCAAGAGGGCGCTAACACTGAAGCTTTCTTT
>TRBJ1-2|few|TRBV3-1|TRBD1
CASSQEPTGQVGGYTF
TGTGCCAGCAGCCAAGAACCGACGGGACAGGTTGGAGGCTACACCTTC
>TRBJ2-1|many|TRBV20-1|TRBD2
CSARRGLAGDYEQFF
TGCAGTGCTAGGCGGGGACTAGCGGGAGATTACGAGCAGTTCTTC
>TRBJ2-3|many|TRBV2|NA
CASSESLYTDTQYF
TGTGCCAGCAGTGAAAGTTTGTACACAGATACGCAGTATTTT
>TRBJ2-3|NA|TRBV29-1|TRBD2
CSGGGRRSGPDTQYF
TGCAGCGGCGGGGGGAGGAGGAGCGGCCCAGATACGCAGTATTTT
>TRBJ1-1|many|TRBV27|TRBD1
CASSHPGTGVTEAFF
TGTGCCAGCAGCCACCCCGGGACAGGGGTGACTGAAGCTTTCTTT
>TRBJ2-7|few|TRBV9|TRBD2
CASSPGLAAIYEQYF
TGTGCCAGCAGCCCCGGACTAGCGGCGATCTACGAGCAGTACTTC
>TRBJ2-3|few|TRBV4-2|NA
CASSQGLDPDTQYF
TGTGCCAGCAGCCAAGGATTAGACCCAGATACGCAGTATTTT
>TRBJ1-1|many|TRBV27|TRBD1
CASKNADRAPEAFF
TGTGCCAGCAAAAACGCCGACAGGGCTCCTGAAGCTTTCTTT